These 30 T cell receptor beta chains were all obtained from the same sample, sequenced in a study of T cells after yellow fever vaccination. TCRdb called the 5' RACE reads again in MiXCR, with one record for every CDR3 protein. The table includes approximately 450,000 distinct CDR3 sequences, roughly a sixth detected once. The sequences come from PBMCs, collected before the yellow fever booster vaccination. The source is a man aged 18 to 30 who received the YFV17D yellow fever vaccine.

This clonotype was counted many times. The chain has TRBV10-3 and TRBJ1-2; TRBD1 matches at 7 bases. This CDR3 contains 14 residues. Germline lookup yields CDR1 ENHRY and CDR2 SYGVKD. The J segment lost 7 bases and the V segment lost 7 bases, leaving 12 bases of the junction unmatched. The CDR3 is CAITADRTYGGYTF. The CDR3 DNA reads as TGTGCCATCACTGCGGACAGGACCTATGGTGGCTACACCTTC.

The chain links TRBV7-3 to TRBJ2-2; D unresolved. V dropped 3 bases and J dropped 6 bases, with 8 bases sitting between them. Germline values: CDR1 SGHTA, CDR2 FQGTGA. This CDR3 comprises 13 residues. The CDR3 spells CASSFVGPGELFF. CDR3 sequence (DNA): TGTGCCAGCAGCTTCGTTGGGCCCGGGGAGCTGTTTTTT.

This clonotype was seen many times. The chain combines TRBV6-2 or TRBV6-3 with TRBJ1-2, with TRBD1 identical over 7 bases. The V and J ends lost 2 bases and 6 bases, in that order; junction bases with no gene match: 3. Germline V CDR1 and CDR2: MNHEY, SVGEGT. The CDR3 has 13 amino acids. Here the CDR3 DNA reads TGTGCCAGCAGTTACGGAGGGGGCGATGGCTACACCTTC. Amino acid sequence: CASSYGGGDGYTF.

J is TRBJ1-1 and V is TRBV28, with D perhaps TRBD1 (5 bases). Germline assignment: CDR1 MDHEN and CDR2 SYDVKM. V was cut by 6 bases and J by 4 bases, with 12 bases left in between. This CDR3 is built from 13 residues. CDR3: CASRYRGSTEAFF. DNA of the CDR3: TGTGCCAGCAGATACCGGGGGAGCACTGAAGCTTTCTTT.

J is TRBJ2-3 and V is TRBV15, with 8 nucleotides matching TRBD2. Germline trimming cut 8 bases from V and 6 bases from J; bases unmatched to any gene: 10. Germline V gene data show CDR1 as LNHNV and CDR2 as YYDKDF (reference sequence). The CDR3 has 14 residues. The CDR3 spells CATVVAGTLDTQYF. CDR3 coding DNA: TGTGCCACCGTTGTAGCGGGGACCCTGGATACGCAGTATTTT.

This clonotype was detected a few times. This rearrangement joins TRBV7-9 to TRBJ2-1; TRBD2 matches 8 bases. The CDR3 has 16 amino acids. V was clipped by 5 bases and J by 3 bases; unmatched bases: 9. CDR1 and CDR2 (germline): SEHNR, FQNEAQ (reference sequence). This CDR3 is CASSLFDLAGYNEQFF. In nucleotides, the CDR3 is TGTGCCAGCAGCCTCTTCGACCTAGCGGGCTACAATGAGCAGTTCTTC.

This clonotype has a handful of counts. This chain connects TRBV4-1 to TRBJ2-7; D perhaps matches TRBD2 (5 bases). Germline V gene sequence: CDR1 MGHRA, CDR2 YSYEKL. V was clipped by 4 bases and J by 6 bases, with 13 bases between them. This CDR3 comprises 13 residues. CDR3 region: CASSLAVGSEQYF. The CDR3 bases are TGCGCCAGCAGCCTCGCGGTAGGGAGCGAGCAGTACTTC.

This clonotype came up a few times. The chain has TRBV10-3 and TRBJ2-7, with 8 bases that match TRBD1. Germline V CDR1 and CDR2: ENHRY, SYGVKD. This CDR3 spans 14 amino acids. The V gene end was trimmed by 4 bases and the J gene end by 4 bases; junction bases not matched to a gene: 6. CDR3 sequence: CAISAGTGEYEQYV. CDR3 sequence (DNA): TGTGCCATCAGTGCCGGGACAGGAGAATACGAGCAGTACGTC.

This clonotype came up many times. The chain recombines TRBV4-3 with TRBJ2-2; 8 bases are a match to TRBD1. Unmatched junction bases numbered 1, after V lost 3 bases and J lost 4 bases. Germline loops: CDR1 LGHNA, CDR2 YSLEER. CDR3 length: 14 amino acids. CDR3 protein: CASSHGQGTGELFF. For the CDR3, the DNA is TGCGCCAGCAGCCATGGACAGGGCACCGGGGAGCTGTTTTTT.

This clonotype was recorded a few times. CDR3 sequence reads: CASKGLAGAQSSYNEQFF. The CDR3, as DNA: TGTGCCAGCAAAGGACTAGCGGGGGCCCAAAGCTCCTACAATGAGCAGTTCTTC. The chain combines TRBV7-2 with TRBJ2-1; TRBD2 agrees at 13 bases. CDR1 is SGHTA and CDR2 is FQGNSA in the germline V gene. The CDR3 is 18 residues long. V gave up 7 bases and J gave up 0 bases; unmatched junction bases: 9.

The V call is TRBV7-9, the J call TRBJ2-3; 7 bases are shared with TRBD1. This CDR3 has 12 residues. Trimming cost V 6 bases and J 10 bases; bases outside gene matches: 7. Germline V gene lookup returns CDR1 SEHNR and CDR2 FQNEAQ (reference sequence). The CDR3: CASRPDRASQYF. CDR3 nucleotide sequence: TGTGCCAGCAGACCTGACAGGGCGTCGCAGTATTTT.

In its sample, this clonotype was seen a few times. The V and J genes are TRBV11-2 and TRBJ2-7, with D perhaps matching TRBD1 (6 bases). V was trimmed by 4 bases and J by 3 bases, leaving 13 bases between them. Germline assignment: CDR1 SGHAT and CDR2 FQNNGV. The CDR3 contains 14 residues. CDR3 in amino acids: CASSSSTGFYEQYV. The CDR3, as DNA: TGTGCCAGCAGCTCCTCGACAGGTTTCTACGAGCAGTACGTC.

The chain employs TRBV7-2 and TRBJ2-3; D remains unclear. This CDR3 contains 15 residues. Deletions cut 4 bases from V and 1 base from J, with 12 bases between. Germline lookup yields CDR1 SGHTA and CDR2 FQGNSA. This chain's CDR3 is CASSSEATGTDTQYF. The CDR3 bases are TGTGCCAGCAGCTCGGAAGCTACTGGCACAGATACGCAGTATTTT.

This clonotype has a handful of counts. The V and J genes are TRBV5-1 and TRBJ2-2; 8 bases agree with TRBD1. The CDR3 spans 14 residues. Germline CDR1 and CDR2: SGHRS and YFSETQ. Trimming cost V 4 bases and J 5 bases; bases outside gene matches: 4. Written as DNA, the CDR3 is TGCGCCAGCAGCCAGGGGGCGCAAACCGGGGAGCTGTTTTTT. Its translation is CASSQGAQTGELFF.

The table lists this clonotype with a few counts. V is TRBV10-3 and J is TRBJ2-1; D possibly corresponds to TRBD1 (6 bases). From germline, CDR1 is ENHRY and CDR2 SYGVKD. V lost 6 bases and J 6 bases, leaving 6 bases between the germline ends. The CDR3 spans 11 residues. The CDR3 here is CAISRGNEQFF. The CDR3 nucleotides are TGTGCCATCAGCAGGGGCAATGAGCAGTTCTTC.

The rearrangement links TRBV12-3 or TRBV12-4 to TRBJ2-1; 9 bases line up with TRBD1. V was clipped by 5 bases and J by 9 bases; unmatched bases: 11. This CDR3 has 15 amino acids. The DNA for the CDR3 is TGTGCCAGCAGTGCGTCCCGGGACAGGGCGCGTGAGCAGTTCTTC. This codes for CASSASRDRAREQFF.

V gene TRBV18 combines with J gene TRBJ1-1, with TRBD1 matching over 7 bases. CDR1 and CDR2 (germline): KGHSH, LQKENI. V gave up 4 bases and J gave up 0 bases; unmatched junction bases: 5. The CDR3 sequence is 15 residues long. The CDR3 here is CASSLGDSLNTEAFF. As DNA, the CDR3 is TGTGCCAGCTCACTGGGGGACAGCTTGAACACTGAAGCTTTCTTT.

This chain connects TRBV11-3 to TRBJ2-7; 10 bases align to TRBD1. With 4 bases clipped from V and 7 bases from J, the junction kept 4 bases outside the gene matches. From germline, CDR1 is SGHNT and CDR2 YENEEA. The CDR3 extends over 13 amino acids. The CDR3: CASSSTGGGEQYF. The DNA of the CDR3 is TGTGCCAGCAGCTCGACAGGGGGCGGGGAGCAGTACTTC.

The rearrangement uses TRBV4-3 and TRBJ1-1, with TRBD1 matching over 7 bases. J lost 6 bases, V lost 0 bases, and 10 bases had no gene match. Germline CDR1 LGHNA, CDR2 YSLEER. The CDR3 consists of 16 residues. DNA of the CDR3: TGCGCCAGCAGCCAAGATATAACAGGGGTCGGCGCTGAAGCTTTCTTT. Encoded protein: CASSQDITGVGAEAFF.

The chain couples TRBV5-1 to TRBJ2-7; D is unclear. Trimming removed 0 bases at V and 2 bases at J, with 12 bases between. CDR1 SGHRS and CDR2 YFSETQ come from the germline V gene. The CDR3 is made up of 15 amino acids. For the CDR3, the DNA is TGCGCCAGCAGCTTGGACGCCGGCAGACCCTACGAGCAGTACTTC. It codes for CASSLDAGRPYEQYF.

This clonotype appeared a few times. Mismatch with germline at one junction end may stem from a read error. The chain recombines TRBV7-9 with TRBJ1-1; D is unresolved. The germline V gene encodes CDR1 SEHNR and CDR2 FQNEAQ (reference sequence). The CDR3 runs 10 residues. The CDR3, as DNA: TGTGCCAGCAGCTTGGCGGTCCTCGTTTTT. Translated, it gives CASSLAVLVF.

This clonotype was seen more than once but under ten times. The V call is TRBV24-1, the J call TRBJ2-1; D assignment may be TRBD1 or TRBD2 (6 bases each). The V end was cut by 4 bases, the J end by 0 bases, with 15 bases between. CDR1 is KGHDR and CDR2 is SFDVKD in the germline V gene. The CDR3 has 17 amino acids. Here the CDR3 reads CATSDTDGGGSYNEQFF. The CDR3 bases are TGTGCCACCAGTGACACCGACGGAGGGGGCTCCTACAATGAGCAGTTCTTC.

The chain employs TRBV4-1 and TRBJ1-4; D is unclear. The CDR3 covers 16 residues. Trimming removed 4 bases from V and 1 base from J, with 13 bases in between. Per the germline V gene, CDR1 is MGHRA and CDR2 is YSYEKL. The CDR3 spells CASSRELLGTNEKLFF. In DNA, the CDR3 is TGCGCCAGCAGCCGGGAACTATTGGGAACTAATGAAAAACTGTTTTTT.

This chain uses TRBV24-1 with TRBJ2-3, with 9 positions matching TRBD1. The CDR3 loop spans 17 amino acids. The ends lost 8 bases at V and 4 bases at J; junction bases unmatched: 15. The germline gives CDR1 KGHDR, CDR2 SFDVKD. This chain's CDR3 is CATTAAPGQGNPDTQYF. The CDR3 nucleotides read TGTGCCACCACCGCCGCGCCGGGACAGGGTAATCCAGATACGCAGTATTTT.

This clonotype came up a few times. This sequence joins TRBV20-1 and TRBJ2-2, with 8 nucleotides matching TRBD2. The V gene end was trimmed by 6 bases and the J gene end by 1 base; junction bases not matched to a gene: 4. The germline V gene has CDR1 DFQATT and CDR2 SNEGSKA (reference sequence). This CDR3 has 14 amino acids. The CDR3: CSARAGGNTGELFF. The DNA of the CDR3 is TGCAGTGCCCGGGCGGGGGGGAACACCGGGGAGCTGTTTTTT.

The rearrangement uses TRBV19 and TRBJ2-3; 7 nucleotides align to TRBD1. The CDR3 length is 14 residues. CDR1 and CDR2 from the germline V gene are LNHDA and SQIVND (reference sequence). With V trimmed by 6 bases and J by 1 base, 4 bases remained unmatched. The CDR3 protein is CASSHGQGTDTQYF. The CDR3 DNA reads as TGTGCCAGTAGCCACGGACAGGGCACAGATACGCAGTATTTT.

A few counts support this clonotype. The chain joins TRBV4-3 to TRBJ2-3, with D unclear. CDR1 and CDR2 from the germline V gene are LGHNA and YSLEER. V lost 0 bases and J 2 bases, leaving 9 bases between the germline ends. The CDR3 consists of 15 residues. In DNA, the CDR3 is TGCGCCAGCAGCCAAGATCTCAGGTACACAGATACGCAGTATTTT. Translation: CASSQDLRYTDTQYF.

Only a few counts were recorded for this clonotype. The CDR3 here is CASSYPQGLTGELFF. CDR3 sequence (DNA): TGTGCCAGCAGTTACCCACAAGGGCTCACCGGGGAGCTGTTTTTT. This chain connects TRBV6-2 or TRBV6-3 to TRBJ2-2, with D unresolved. V lost 2 bases to trimming and J lost 4 bases, with 11 bases between them. Per germline, CDR1 MNHEY and CDR2 SVGEGT. The CDR3 has 15 residues.

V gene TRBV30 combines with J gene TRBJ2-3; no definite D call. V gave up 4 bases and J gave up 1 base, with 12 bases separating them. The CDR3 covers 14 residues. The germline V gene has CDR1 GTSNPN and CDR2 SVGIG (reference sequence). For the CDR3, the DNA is TGTGCCTGGAACCCTCCGTCAGGCACAGATACGCAGTATTTT. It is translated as CAWNPPSGTDTQYF.

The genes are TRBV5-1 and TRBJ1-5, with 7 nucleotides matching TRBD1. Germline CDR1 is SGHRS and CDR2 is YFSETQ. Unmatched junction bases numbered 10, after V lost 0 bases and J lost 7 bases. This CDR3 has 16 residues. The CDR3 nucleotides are TGCGCCAGCAGCTTGGCCGGGGAGGGGGCAGAGCAGCCCCAGCATTTT. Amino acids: CASSLAGEGAEQPQHF.